What follows are 8 T cell receptor delta chains derived from one specimen sequenced in a study of gamma-delta T cells after stem cell transplantation. TCRdb fed the RT-PCR reads into CATT to redo clone calling. This table has 11,000 or so delta-chain clones, approximately 38% appearing once. Specimen: gamma-delta T cells. The receptors originated from a human donor. It is not recorded whose cells these are; they may come from a transplant donor.

This clone has more than one count but fewer than ten. At one end, the junction sequence differs from germline, possibly due to a read error. The chain combines TRDV1 with TRDJ1; 9 bases are a match to TRDD2. There are 20 residues in the CDR3. The germline V gene has CDR1 TSWWSYY and CDR2 QGS. The CDR3 spells CALGEPRPSYAAEYTNKLIF. The CDR3 region has the DNA TGTGCTCTTGGGGAACCCCGGCCTTCCTACGCTGCGGAGTACACCAATAAACTCATCTTT.

In its sample, this clone was seen a few times. CDR3 region: CALGSAPGTDKLIF. The CDR3 region has the DNA TGTGCTCTTGGGTCGGCTCCCGGGACCGATAAACTCATCTTT. The rearrangement joins TRDV1 to TRDJ1; D unresolved. From germline, CDR1 is TSWWSYY and CDR2 QGS. V was clipped by 5 bases and J by 2 bases, with 12 bases between them. The CDR3 loop spans 14 amino acids.

Concerning this clone itself: At one of its ends the junction is not consistent with the germline gene, which may arise from a read error. This rearrangement joins TRDV2 to TRDJ3; 8 positions match TRDD3. The germline V gene encodes CDR1 GEAIGNYY and CDR2 EKD. The CDR3 is 19 amino acids. Written as DNA, the CDR3 is TGTGCCTGTGACACCTGGGGATACTCTCTCTCCTTGGACACCCGACAGATGTTTTTC. This translates into CACDTWGYSLSLDTRQMFF.

This clone has only a few counts. The rearrangement joins TRDV1 to TRDJ1; a possible D gene is TRDD3 (6 bases). The CDR3 is 16 amino acids. Germline V CDR1 and CDR2: TSWWSYY, QGS. Trimming took off 5 bases at V and 10 bases at J, with 26 bases between the two ends. CDR3 sequence (DNA): TGTGCTCTTGGGCCGTTTCCTGCACCTACTGGGATTGGACTCATCTTT. Amino acids: CALGPFPAPTGIGLIF.

This clone was recorded a few times. A read error may explain this, as a much larger clone is one base away. The J gene is TRDJ3, the V gene TRDV2; 10 nucleotides line up with TRDD3. V lost 4 bases and J lost 1; bases outside the gene matches: 3. CDR3 length: 17 amino acids. Germline assignment: CDR1 GEAIGNYY and CDR2 EKD. CDR3 sequence reads: CACETWGISWDTRQMFF. The DNA of the CDR3 is TGTGCCTGTGAGACCTGGGGGATATCCTGGGACACCCGACAGATGTTTTTC.

This clone was picked up a small number of times. V gene TRDV1 combines with J gene TRDJ1; no clear D. The CDR3 consists of 20 residues. Germline V gives CDR1 TSWWSYY, CDR2 QGS. V lost 2 bases and J lost 8, with 33 bases in between. CDR3 in DNA: TGTGCTCTTGGGGAATTCGGTACAGGCGTTCGGAGGGGCTTACGATCAAAACTCATCTTT. This translates into CALGEFGTGVRRGLRSKLIF.

The sample holds one count of this clone. Germline is not matched at one junction end, which may reflect a read error. The chain links TRDV1 to TRDJ1; TRDD3 matches at 10 bases. Germline lookup yields CDR1 TSWWSYY and CDR2 QGS. The CDR3 is 19 amino acids. CDR3 in amino acids: CALGEALLPLGDTTDKLIF. CDR3 DNA sequence: TGCGCTCTTGGGGAAGCACTTCTTCCCTTGGGGGATACCACCGATAAACTCATCTTT.

This chain uses TRDV2 with TRDJ3; the match to TRDD3 covers 7 bases. CDR1 and CDR2 from the germline V gene are GEAIGNYY and EKD. The CDR3 is made up of 19 amino acids. V lost 3 bases, J lost 0 bases, and 10 bases stayed unmatched. CDR3 nucleotides: TGTGCCTGTGACCGTGGAATGGGGGAAAGCTCCTGGGACACCCGACAGATGTTTTTC. Translating gives CACDRGMGESSWDTRQMFF.